This T cell receptor (beta chain) was sequenced during a study of T cells after yellow fever vaccination. On the study more broadly: Where fractions had low cell numbers, libraries were prepared from them with the SMART-Seq v4 Ultra Low Input RNA kit. The study's findings and limits: Once the booster was given, most primary-vaccination clones reappeared, at just under 98% for CD4 and over 85% for CD8. FACS-sorted repertoires could contain abundant clonotypes contaminating from the bulk population.

This clonotype has only a few counts. Its cognate antigen is unknown. A universal primer site and UMIs were added as TCR cDNA was made by 5'RACE template switching. TCRdb reprocessed the 5' RACE reads via MiXCR and lists one record per CDR3 protein. Of around 70,000 distinct CDR3 sequences in the sample, around 6.5% were seen once. CDR1 and CDR2 (germline): SGHTA, FQGNSA. Trimming at V came to 5 bases and at J to 5 bases, leaving 7 bases not matched to a gene. CDR3 size: 17 residues. Specimen: CD8+ T cells sorted from PBMCs, collected roughly 5 days after the first yellow fever vaccination. This clonotype was obtained from a man between 18 and 29 years old who received the YFV17D yellow fever vaccine. The chain is built from TRBV7-2 and TRBJ2-1, with TRBD2 matching over 15 bases. CDR3 region: CASSTPRTSGGDNEQFF. For the CDR3, the DNA is TGTGCCAGCAGCACTCCCAGGACTAGCGGGGGGGACAATGAGCAGTTCTTC.